The TCR beta chain described here comes from a study of T cell responses to AZD1222 COVID-19 vaccine. The wider study: Pooled together were second doses at about 4 or about 12 weeks. Study conclusions and caveats: Regions left unmutated in variants are reportedly the target of nearly half of spike-specific TCRs. Repertoires in all cases were sampled only once the peak T cell response had passed. Spike-specific TCR breadth and depth rose after two AZD1222 doses.

As regards this clone: Its antigen is not identified.

Method: immunoSEQ multiplex PCR; TCRdb's copy keeps in-frame clones and lacks some. This table has 100,000 to 120,000 clones, approximately 90% appearing once. The origin of this receptor is an adult in good health. The specimen comprised peripheral blood, sampled on day 0 of AZD1222 vaccination.

In DNA, the CDR3 is TGTGCCAGCAGTGAAGGAGGGAGACTAGCGGGATTCCACGAGCAGTACTTC. This sequence encodes CASSEGGRLAGFHEQYF. V is TRBV6-1 and J is TRBJ2-7; 11 nucleotides align to TRBD2. With V trimmed by 1 base and J by 5 bases, 10 bases remained unmatched. This CDR3 comprises 17 residues. Looked up from germline, CDR1 is MNHNS and CDR2 is SASEGT.